Listed here are 22 T cell receptor beta chains from one sample, sequenced in a study of cytomegalovirus exposure and HLA in healthy donors. Primers: 60 Vbeta forward and 13 Jbeta reverse. Repertoires were generated with immunoSEQ multiplex PCR, while TCRdb's copy carries only in-frame clones and drops some. The sample carries over 85,000 clones, around 60% recorded once. Sequences were obtained from PBMCs. The receptors were gathered from a human donor in good health.

J is TRBJ1-1 and V is TRBV11-2, with 9 bases that match TRBD1. V was pared by 5 bases and J by 4 bases, with 8 bases of the junction left unmatched. Per the germline V gene, CDR1 is SGHAT and CDR2 is FQNNGV. The CDR3 length is 15 residues. CDR3 loop: CASSQDRGLGTEAFF. Written as DNA, the CDR3 is TGTGCCAGCAGCCAGGACAGGGGTCTGGGCACTGAAGCTTTCTTT.

The rearrangement uses TRBV7-9 and TRBJ2-3; TRBD1 matches 8 bases. CDR3 length: 15 residues. The germline gives CDR1 SEHNR, CDR2 FQNEAQ (reference sequence). V was pared by 7 bases and J by 2 bases, with 8 bases of the junction left unmatched. The DNA of the CDR3 is TGTGCCAGCACCAACGGACAGGGAGTCACAGATACGCAGTATTTT. This translates into CASTNGQGVTDTQYF.

This clone was seen only a few times. This rearrangement joins TRBV29-1 to TRBJ2-7, with 7 bases that match TRBD1. This CDR3 has 13 residues. Germline V gene lookup returns CDR1 SQVTM and CDR2 ANQGSEA. Trimming removed 6 bases from V and 2 bases from J; junction bases left unmatched: 7. CDR3 in amino acids: CSVGIQGPYEQYF. As DNA, the CDR3 is TGCAGCGTGGGGATACAGGGGCCCTACGAGCAGTACTTC.

The chain has TRBV2 and TRBJ1-2, with TRBD1 matching over 9 bases. The V gene's germline CDR1 is SNHLY and CDR2 FYNNEI. There are 16 residues in the CDR3. J gave up 0 bases and V 6 bases, and 8 bases lay outside the gene matches. The CDR3 DNA reads as TGTGCCAGCAGCGACAGGGGGACTGGGCCTAACTATGGCTACACCTTC. Encoded protein: CASSDRGTGPNYGYTF.

The J gene is TRBJ2-7, the V gene TRBV19; 12 bases agree with TRBD2. The CDR3 is made up of 17 amino acids. V shed 6 bases and J 0 bases; nucleotides not matched to a gene: 9. Germline CDR1 and CDR2: LNHDA and SQIVND (reference sequence). The CDR3 bases are TGTGCCAGTAGCCGAAGACTAGCGGGAGACATCTCCTACGAGCAGTACTTC. As protein: CASSRRLAGDISYEQYF.

Note on this clone: In the same sample, other DNA sequences code for this CDR3. CDR3 DNA sequence: TGTGCCACCCAGGGGACAGGGGGGATCTACGAGCAGTACTTC. Translation gives CATQGTGGIYEQYF. V usage is TRBV19 and J usage is TRBJ2-7, with TRBD1 identical over 11 bases. The V gene end was trimmed by 10 bases and the J gene end by 3 bases; junction bases not matched to a gene: 8. CDR1 LNHDA and CDR2 SQIVND come from the germline V gene (reference sequence). There are 14 residues in the CDR3. The variable domain in full, with the rest retrieved from reference TRBV19 and TRBJ2-7, is DGGITQSPKYLFRKEGQNVTLSCEQNLNHDAMYWYRQDPGQGLRLIYYSQIVNDFQKGDIAEGYSVSREKKESFPLTVTSAQKNPTAFYLCATQGTGGIYEQYFGPGTRLTVT.

The V call is TRBV19, the J call TRBJ2-3; D possibly corresponds to TRBD2 (6 bases). Trimming shortened V by 5 bases and J by 3 bases, and 21 bases separated the two germline ends. This CDR3 is built from 17 residues. Germline V gives CDR1 LNHDA, CDR2 SQIVND (reference sequence). The CDR3 loop reads CASSDVMTAGPTDTQYF. CDR3 sequence (DNA): TGTGCCAGTAGTGATGTAATGACGGCGGGACCTACAGATACGCAGTATTTT.

This clone was detected a few times. The genes are TRBV5-4 and TRBJ1-2; D is unclear. V lost 10 bases to trimming and J lost 7 bases, with 14 bases between them. The CDR3 is 11 residues long. CDR1 is SGHNT, CDR2 YYREEE, per germline (reference sequence). In DNA, the CDR3 is TGTGCCCCCGCGATGGTTGGTGGCTACACCTTC. It encodes CAPAMVGGYTF.

J is TRBJ1-5 and V is TRBV6-1; the D gene is possibly TRBD1 (5 bases). The germline V gene has CDR1 MNHNS and CDR2 SASEGT. Trimming stripped 0 bases from V and 2 bases from J, with 8 bases between. This CDR3 is built from 15 residues. Here the CDR3 reads CASSEAARGNQPQHF. CDR3 nucleotide sequence: TGTGCCAGCAGTGAAGCTGCCAGGGGCAATCAGCCCCAGCATTTT.

The chain joins TRBV30 to TRBJ2-5, with a possible D match to TRBD2 (6 bases). The V end lost 3 bases, the J end lost 6 bases, and 14 bases lay between the germline ends. This CDR3 has 13 residues. The germline CDR1 and CDR2 sequences are GTSNPN and SVGIG (reference sequence). The CDR3 here is CAWSLGGRKTQYF. The CDR3 DNA sequence: TGTGCCTGGAGCCTCGGGGGTCGAAAGACCCAGTACTTC.

The chain uses TRBV29-1 and TRBJ1-1; no definite D call. Germline CDR1 and CDR2: SQVTM and ANQGSEA. CDR3 size: 12 residues. Trimming left V 4 bases short and J 11 bases short, with 17 bases between. CDR3 in DNA: TGCAGCGTTGTGGAGCTTTTAGGTGGGGCTTTCTTT. Translated, it gives CSVVELLGGAFF.

The V gene is TRBV4-1, the J gene TRBJ2-7; TRBD1 agrees at 9 bases. The length of the CDR3 is 18 residues. Unmatched junction bases numbered 9, after V lost 0 bases and J lost 0 bases. Germline CDR1 is MGHRA and CDR2 is YSYEKL. As DNA, the CDR3 is TGCGCCAGCAGCCAAGATTTTTCTACAGGGGGCCCCTCCTACGAGCAGTACTTC. This gives the protein CASSQDFSTGGPSYEQYF.

The CDR3 region is CAWSVGTSGSLNEQFF. DNA of the CDR3: TGTGCCTGGAGTGTGGGGACTAGCGGGAGTTTAAATGAGCAGTTCTTC. J is TRBJ2-1 and V is TRBV30; 14 bases match TRBD2. In germline, CDR1 is GTSNPN, CDR2 SVGIG (reference sequence). J was trimmed by 7 bases and V by 0 bases; bases with no gene match: 5. The CDR3 loop spans 16 amino acids. Looking up the rest from reference TRBV30 and TRBJ2-1 gives the full variable domain: SQTIHQWPATLVQPVGSPLSLECTVEGTSNPNLYWYRQAAGRGLQLLFYSVGIGQISSEVPQNLSASRPQDRQFILSSKKLLLSDSGFYLCAWSVGTSGSLNEQFFGPGTRLTVL.

The chain employs TRBV5-1 and TRBJ1-4; 8 bases align to TRBD1. CDR3 length: 14 amino acids. Germline V lookup: CDR1 SGHRS, CDR2 YFSETQ. The junction had 6 bases not matched to a gene; V was cut back by 4 bases and J by 7 bases. This CDR3 is CASSPAGGVEKLFF. The CDR3 DNA sequence: TGCGCCAGCAGCCCCGCAGGGGGCGTTGAAAAACTGTTTTTT. Based on the CDR3 plus reference TRBV5-1 and TRBJ1-4, the full variable domain is KAGVTQTPRYLIKTRGQQVTLSCSPISGHRSVSWYQQTPGQGLQFLFEYFSETQRNKGNFPGRFSGRQFSNSRSEMNVSTLELGDSALYLCASSPAGGVEKLFFGSGTQLSVL.

This clone came up a few times. The chain couples TRBV7-2 to TRBJ1-1; D not certain. The CDR3 contains 12 residues. V was shortened by 5 bases and J by 11 bases, with 15 bases between the two germline ends. The germline CDR1 and CDR2 sequences are SGHTA and FQGNSA. This chain's CDR3 is CASSTLTVAAFF. CDR3 nucleotide sequence: TGTGCCAGCAGCACACTTACAGTGGCGGCTTTCTTT.

As concerns this clone: This sample includes further DNA sequences coding for the same CDR3. V gene TRBV6-1 combines with J gene TRBJ2-5; 7 bases match TRBD1. Trimming cost V 6 bases and J 1 base; bases outside gene matches: 2. The CDR3 has 13 amino acids. Germline V lookup: CDR1 MNHNS, CDR2 SASEGT. In DNA, the CDR3 is TGTGCCAGCAGGAGACAGGGCCAAGAGACCCAGTACTTC. Residues: CASRRQGQETQYF.

This clone has just a few counts. The chain employs TRBV7-8 and TRBJ1-4, with 10 nucleotides matching TRBD1. From germline, CDR1 is SGHVS and CDR2 FQNEAQ. J lost 6 bases, V lost 1 base, and 2 bases had no gene match. This CDR3 comprises 15 residues. As DNA, the CDR3 is TGTGCCAGCAGCTTAGGAGGGACAGGGGATGAAAAACTGTTTTTT. Protein sequence: CASSLGGTGDEKLFF. The whole variable domain, filled in from reference TRBV7-8 and TRBJ1-4, reads GAGVSQSPRYKVAKRGQDVALRCDPISGHVSLFWYQQALGQGPEFLTYFQNEAQLDKSGLPSDRFFAERPEGSVSTLKIQRTQQEDSAVYLCASSLGGTGDEKLFFGSGTQLSVL.

This sequence joins TRBV27 and TRBJ2-7; 8 bases match TRBD1. CDR3 length equals 16 residues. The junction had 10 bases not matched to a gene; V was cut back by 3 bases and J by 3 bases. Germline assignment: CDR1 MNHEY and CDR2 SMNVEV (reference sequence). The CDR3 coding sequence is TGTGCCAGCAGTTTGGGACAGGCCGGACTTAACTACGAGCAGTACTTC. It specifies CASSLGQAGLNYEQYF.

The V gene is TRBV4-1, the J gene TRBJ2-5; weak D call: TRBD2 (6 bases). This CDR3 has 16 amino acids. V was cut by 0 bases and J by 4 bases, with 15 bases left in between. Germline V CDR1 and CDR2: MGHRA, YSYEKL. CDR3 in amino acids: CASSQDRWGDGETQYF. Here the CDR3 DNA reads TGCGCCAGCAGCCAAGATCGATGGGGGGATGGAGAGACCCAGTACTTC.

This clone has a count of ten or more. V and J are TRBV4-1 and TRBJ1-4; 8 bases match TRBD1. This CDR3 is 15 amino acids long. Trimming cost V 2 bases and J 5 bases; bases outside gene matches: 4. CDR1 and CDR2 (germline): MGHRA, YSYEKL. The CDR3 protein is CASSQLTGANEKLFF. CDR3 bases: TGCGCCAGCAGCCAACTGACAGGGGCCAATGAAAAACTGTTTTTT.

The V and J genes are TRBV5-1 and TRBJ1-1; 7 bases are a match to TRBD1. The CDR3 contains 16 residues. CDR1 and CDR2 (germline): SGHRS, YFSETQ. The trim removed 4 bases at V and 5 bases at J, leaving 14 bases unmatched. CDR3 region: CASSITSRGGWTEAFF. The CDR3 region has the DNA TGCGCCAGCAGCATTACCAGTCGAGGGGGCTGGACTGAAGCTTTCTTT.

The chain combines TRBV6-5 with TRBJ2-1; 7 positions match TRBD1. The CDR3 has 14 amino acids. Germline CDR1 is MNHEY and CDR2 is SVGAGI. The trim removed 0 bases at V and 4 bases at J, leaving 0 bases unmatched. CDR3 in amino acids: CASSYSGQYNEQFF. The CDR3 nucleotides read TGTGCCAGCAGTTACTCGGGACAGTACAATGAGCAGTTCTTC.